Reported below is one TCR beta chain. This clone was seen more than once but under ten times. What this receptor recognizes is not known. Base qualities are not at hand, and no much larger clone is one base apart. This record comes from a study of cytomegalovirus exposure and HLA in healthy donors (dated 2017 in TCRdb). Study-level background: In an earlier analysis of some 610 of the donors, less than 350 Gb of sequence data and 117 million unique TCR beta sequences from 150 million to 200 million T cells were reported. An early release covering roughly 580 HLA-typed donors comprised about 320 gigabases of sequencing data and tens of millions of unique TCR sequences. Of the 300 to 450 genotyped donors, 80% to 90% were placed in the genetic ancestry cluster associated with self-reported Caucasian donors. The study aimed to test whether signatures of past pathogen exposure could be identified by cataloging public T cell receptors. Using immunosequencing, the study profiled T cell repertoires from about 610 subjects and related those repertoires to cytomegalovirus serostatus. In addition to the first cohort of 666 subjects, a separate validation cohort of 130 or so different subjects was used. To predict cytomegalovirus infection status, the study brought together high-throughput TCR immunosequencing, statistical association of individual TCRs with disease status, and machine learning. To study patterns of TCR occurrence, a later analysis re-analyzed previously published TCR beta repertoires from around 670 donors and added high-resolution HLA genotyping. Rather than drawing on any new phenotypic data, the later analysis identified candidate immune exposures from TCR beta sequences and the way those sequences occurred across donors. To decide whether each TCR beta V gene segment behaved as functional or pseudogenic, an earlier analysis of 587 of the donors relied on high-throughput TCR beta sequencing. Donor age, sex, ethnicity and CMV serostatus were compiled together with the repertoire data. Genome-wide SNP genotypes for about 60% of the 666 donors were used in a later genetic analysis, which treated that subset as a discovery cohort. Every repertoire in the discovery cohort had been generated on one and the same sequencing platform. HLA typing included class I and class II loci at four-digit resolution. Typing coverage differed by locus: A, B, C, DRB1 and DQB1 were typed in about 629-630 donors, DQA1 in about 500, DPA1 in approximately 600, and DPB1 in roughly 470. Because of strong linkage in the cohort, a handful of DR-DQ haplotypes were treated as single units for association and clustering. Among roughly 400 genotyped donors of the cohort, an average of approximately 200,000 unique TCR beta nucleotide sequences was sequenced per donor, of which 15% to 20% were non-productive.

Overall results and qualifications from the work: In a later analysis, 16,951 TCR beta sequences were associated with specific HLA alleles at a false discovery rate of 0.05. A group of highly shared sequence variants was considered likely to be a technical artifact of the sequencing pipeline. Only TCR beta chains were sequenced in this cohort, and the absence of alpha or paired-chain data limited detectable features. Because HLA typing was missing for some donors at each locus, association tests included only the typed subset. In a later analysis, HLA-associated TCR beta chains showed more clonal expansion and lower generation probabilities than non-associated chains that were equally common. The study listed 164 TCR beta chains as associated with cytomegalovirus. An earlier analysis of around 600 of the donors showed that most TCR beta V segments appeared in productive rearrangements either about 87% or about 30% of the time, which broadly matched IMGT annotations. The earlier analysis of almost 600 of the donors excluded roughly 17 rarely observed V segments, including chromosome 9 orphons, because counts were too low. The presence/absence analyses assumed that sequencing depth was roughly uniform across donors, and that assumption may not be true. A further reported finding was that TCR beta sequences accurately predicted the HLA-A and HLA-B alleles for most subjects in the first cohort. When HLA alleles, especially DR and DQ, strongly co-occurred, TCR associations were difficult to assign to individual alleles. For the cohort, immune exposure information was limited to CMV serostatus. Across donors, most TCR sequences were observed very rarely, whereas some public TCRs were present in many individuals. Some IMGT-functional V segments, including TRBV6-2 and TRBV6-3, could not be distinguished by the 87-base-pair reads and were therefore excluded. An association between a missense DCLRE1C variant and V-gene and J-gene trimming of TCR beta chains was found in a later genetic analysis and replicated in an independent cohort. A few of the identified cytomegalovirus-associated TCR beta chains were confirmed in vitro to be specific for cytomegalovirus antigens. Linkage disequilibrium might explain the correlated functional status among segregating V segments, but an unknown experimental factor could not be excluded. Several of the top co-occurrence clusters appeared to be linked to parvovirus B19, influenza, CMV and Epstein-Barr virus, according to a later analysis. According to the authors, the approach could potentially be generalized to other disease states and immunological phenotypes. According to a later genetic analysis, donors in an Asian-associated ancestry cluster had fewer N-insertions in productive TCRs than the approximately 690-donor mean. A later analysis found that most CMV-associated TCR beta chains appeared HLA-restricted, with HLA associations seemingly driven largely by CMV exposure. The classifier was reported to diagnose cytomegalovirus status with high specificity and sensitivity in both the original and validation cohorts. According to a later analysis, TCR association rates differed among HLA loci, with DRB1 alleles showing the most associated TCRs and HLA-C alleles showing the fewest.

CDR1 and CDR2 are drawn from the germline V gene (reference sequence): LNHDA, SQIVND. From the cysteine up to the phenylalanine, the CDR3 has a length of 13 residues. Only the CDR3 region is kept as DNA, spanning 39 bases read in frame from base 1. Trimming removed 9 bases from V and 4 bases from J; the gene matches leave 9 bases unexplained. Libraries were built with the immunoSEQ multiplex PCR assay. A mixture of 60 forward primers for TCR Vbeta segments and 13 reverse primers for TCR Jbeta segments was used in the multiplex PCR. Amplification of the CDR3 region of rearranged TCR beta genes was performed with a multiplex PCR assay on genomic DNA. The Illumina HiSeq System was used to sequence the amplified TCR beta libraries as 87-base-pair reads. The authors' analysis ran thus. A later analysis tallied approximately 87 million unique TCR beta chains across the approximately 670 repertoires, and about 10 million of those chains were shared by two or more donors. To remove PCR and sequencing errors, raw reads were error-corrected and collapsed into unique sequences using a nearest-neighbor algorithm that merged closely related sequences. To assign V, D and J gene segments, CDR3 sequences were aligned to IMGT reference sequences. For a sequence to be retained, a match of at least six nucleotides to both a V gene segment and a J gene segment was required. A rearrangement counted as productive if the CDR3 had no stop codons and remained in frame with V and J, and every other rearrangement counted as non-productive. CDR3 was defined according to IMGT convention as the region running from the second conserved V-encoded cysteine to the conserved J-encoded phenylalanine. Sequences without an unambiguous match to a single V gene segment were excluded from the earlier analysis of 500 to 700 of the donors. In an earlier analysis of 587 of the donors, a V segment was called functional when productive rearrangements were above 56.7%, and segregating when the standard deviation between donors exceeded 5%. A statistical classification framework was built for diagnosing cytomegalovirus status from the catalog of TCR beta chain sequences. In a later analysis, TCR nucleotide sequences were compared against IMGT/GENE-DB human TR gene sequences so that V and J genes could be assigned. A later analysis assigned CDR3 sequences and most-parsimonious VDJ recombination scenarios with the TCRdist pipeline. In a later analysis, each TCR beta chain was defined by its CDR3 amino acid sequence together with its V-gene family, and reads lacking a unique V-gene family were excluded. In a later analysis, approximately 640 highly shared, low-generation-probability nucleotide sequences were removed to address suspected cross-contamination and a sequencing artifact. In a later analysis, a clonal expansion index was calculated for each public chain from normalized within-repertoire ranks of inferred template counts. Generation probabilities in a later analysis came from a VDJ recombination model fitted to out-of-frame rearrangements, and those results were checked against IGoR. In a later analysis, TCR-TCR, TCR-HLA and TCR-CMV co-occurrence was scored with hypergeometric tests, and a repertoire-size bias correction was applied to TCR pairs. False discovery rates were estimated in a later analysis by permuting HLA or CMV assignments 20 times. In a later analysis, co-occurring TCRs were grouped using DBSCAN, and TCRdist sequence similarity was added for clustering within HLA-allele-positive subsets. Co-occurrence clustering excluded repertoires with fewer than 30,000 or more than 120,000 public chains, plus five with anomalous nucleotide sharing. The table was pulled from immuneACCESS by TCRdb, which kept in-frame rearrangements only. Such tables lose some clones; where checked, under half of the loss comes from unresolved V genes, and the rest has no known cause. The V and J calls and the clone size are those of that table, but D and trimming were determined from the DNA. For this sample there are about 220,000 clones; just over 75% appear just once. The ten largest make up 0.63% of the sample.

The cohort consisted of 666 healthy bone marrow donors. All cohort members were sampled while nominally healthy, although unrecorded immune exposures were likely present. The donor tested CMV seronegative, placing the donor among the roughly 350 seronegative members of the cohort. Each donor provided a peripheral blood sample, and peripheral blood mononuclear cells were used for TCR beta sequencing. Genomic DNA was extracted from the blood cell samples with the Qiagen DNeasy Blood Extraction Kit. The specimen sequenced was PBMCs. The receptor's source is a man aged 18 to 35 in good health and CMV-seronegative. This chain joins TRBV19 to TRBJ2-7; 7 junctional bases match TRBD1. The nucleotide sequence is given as TGTGCCAGCTCACGGGACAGTAAATACGAGCAGTACTTC. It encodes CASSRDSKYEQYF.